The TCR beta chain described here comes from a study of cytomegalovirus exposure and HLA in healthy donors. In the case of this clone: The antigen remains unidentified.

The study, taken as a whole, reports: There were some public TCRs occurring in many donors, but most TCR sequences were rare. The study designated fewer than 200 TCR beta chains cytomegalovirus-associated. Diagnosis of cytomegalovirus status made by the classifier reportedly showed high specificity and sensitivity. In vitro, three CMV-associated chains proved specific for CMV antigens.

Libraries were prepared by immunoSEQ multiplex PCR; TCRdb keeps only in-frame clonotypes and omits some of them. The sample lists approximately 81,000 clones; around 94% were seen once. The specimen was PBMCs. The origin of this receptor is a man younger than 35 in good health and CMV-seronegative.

The CDR3 bases are TGCGCCAGCAGCCGGAGGCGGGGGCTAGAGACCCAGTACTTC. Translation gives CASSRRRGLETQYF. The chain couples TRBV5-1 to TRBJ2-5; perhaps TRBD2 as D (7 bases). Per the germline V gene, CDR1 is SGHRS and CDR2 is YFSETQ. The CDR3 is 14 residues long. The ends were cut back, 4 bases at V and 4 bases at J, with 14 bases in the middle.